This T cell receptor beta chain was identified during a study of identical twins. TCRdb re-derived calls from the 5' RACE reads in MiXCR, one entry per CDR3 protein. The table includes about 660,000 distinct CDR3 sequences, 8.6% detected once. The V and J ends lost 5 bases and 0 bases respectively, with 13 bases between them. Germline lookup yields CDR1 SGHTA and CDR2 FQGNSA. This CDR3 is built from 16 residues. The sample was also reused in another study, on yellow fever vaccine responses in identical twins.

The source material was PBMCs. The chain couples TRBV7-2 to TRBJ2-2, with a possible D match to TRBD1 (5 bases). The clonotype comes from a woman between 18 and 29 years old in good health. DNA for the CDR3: TGTGCCAGCAGCCCTCGGTCAGGGTCGAACACCGGGGAGCTGTTTTTT. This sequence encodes CASSPRSGSNTGELFF. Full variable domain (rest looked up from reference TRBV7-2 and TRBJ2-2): GAGVSQSPSNKVTEKGKDVELRCDPISGHTALYWYRQSLGQGLEFLIYFQGNSAPDKSGLPSDRFSAERTGGSVSTLTIQRTQQEDSAVYLCASSPRSGSNTGELFFGEGSRLTVL.